These 11 T cell receptor beta chains were all obtained from the same sample, sequenced in a study of T cell clones after liver transplantation. Sequencing was performed with immunoSEQ multiplex PCR; in TCRdb, only in-frame clones are kept and a portion is missing. The sample consists of nearly 55,000 clones, approximately 84% of them appearing once. The specimen was CD4+ T cells from blood, collected before liver transplant. The receptor source for this set is a human donor who received a liver transplant.

This clone has more than one count but fewer than ten. The V and J genes are TRBV18 and TRBJ1-6; the D gene is possibly TRBD1 (5 bases). Trimming cost V 3 bases and J 8 bases, with 14 bases left between them. The CDR3 contains 15 residues. The V gene's germline CDR1 is KGHSH and CDR2 LQKENI. The CDR3 loop is CASSPFRGRDSPLHF. The CDR3 bases are TGTGCCAGCTCACCCTTCCGGGGGAGAGATTCACCCCTCCACTTT.

This chain connects TRBV7-2 to TRBJ1-1; the match to TRBD1 covers 8 bases. The CDR3 extends over 16 amino acids. Germline-derived CDR1 and CDR2 are SGHTA and FQGNSA. V trimming: 3 bases; J trimming: 0 bases; junction bases outside the gene matches: 6. The CDR3 is CASSFFQGAVNTEAFF. The CDR3, as DNA: TGTGCCAGCAGCTTTTTTCAGGGGGCCGTGAACACTGAAGCTTTCTTT.

J is TRBJ1-2 and V is TRBV28; a weak D match, TRBD1 (6 bases). The V gene's germline CDR1 is MDHEN and CDR2 SYDVKM. The CDR3 covers 19 residues. With 5 bases removed from V and 1 base from J, the gap between germline ends came to 26 bases. CDR3 protein: CASSPRTGGRTRDNYGYTF. CDR3 sequence (DNA): TGTGCCAGCAGTCCCCGGACGGGGGGCCGGACGCGGGATAACTATGGCTACACCTTC.

This chain links TRBV9 with TRBJ2-1, with D possibly TRBD1 on 5 matching bases. Trimming left V 0 bases short and J 0 bases short, with 16 bases between. CDR1 is SGDLS, CDR2 YYNGEE, per germline. The CDR3 runs to 18 residues. CDR3 in DNA: TGTGCCAGCAGCGTAGAGAAAGGGGTATGGAGCTCCTACAATGAGCAGTTCTTC. Translating it yields CASSVEKGVWSSYNEQFF.

This clone appeared a few times. This chain uses TRBV5-1 with TRBJ2-1; tentatively, D is TRBD2 (6 bases). The CDR3 length is 15 residues. V gave up 0 bases and J gave up 2 bases, with 9 bases separating them. Germline V gives CDR1 SGHRS, CDR2 YFSETQ. CDR3 region: CASSLEAGTYNEQFF. CDR3 DNA sequence: TGCGCCAGCAGCTTGGAGGCGGGGACCTACAATGAGCAGTTCTTC.

The chain uses TRBV5-1 and TRBJ2-7, with 8 bases lining up with TRBD1. With 4 bases clipped from V and 2 bases from J, the junction kept 5 bases outside the gene matches. This CDR3 is built from 14 residues. The germline V gene has CDR1 SGHRS and CDR2 YFSETQ. The CDR3 loop reads CASSTTGAPYEQYF. The CDR3, as DNA: TGCGCCAGCAGCACGACAGGGGCTCCCTACGAGCAGTACTTC.

This chain uses TRBV25-1 with TRBJ1-4; D is uncertain. The germline V gene encodes CDR1 MGHDK and CDR2 SYGVNS. The CDR3 has 15 amino acids. Trimming left V 8 bases short and J 6 bases short, with 19 bases between. The CDR3 DNA reads as TGTGCCAGCTCACCTCCGGGGAGCCTAGATGAAAAACTGTTTTTT. Encoded protein: CASSPPGSLDEKLFF.

The rearrangement links TRBV29-1 to TRBJ1-1; TRBD1 is a possible D gene (5 bases). V shed 7 bases and J shed 1 base, with 10 bases lying between them. The CDR3 runs 12 residues. Germline CDR1 and CDR2: SQVTM and ANQGSEA. The CDR3 bases are TGCAGCGGGGACCGGGGGAACACTGAAGCTTTCTTT. Translating it yields CSGDRGNTEAFF.

V is TRBV11-2 and J is TRBJ1-1, with D hard to call. The ends were cut back, 2 bases at V and 2 bases at J, with 9 bases in the middle. CDR1 and CDR2 (germline): SGHAT, FQNNGV. This CDR3 is built from 14 residues. The CDR3 region is CASSLFQTNTEAFF. CDR3 coding DNA: TGTGCCAGCAGCTTATTTCAAACCAACACTGAAGCTTTCTTT.

V gene TRBV10-3 combines with J gene TRBJ2-1, with D perhaps TRBD1 or TRBD2 (7 bases each). The germline V and J ends were trimmed by 11 bases and 7 bases, with 15 bases remaining between them. The CDR3 consists of 12 residues. Germline V gene lookup returns CDR1 ENHRY and CDR2 SYGVKD. Here the CDR3 DNA reads TGTGCCTCAGGGGGGGGTTGGAATGAGCAGTTCTTC. Protein: CASGGGWNEQFF.

Remarks on this clone: The sample contains more than one DNA sequence encoding this CDR3. The chain joins TRBV2 to TRBJ2-6; D perhaps matches TRBD1 (6 bases). The V end was cut by 5 bases, the J end by 2 bases, with 7 bases between. CDR1 is SNHLY and CDR2 is FYNNEI in the germline V gene. CDR3 length: 14 residues. This chain's CDR3 is CASSTGTGANVLTF. The CDR3 region has the DNA TGTGCCAGCAGTACAGGGACTGGGGCCAACGTCCTGACTTTC.